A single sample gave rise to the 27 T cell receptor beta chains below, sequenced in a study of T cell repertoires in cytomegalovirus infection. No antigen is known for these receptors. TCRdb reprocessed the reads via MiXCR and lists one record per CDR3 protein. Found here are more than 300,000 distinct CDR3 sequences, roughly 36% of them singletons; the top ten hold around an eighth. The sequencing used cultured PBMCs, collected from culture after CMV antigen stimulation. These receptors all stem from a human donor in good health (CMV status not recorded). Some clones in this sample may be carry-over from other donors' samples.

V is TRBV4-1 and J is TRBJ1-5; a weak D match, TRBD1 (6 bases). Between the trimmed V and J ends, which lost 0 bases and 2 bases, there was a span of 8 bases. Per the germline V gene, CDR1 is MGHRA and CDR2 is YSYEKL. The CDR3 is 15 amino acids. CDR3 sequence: CASSQEQGRNQPQHF. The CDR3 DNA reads TGCGCCAGCAGCCAAGAACAGGGACGCAATCAGCCCCAGCATTTT.

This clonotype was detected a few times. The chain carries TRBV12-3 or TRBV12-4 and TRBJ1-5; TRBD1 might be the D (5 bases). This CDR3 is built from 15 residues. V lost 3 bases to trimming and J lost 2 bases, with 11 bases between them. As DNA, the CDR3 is TGTGCCAGCAGTTTCGGGCAGGGAGGCAATCAGCCCCAGCATTTT. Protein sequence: CASSFGQGGNQPQHF.

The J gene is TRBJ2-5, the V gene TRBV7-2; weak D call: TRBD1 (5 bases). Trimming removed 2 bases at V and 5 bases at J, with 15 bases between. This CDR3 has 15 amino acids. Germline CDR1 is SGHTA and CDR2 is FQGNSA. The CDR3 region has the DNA TGTGCCAGCAGCTTATGGGCAGGGAATAAGGAGACCCAGTACTTC. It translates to CASSLWAGNKETQYF.

In DNA, the CDR3 is TGTGCCAGCAGCTTTAATAGCGGGAGTAAGACCCAGTACTTC. Protein product: CASSFNSGSKTQYF. The chain has TRBV7-2 and TRBJ2-5, with TRBD2 matching 9 bases. Looked up from germline, CDR1 is SGHTA and CDR2 is FQGNSA. V lost 3 bases and J lost 6; bases outside the gene matches: 5. This CDR3 has 14 amino acids.

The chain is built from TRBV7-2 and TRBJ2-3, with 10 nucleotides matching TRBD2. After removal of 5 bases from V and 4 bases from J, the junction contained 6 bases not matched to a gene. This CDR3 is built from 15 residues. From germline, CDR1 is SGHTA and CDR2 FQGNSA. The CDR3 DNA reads TGTGCCAGCAGCCGAGAAGCGGGAGGGCCAGATACGCAGTATTTT. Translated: CASSREAGGPDTQYF.

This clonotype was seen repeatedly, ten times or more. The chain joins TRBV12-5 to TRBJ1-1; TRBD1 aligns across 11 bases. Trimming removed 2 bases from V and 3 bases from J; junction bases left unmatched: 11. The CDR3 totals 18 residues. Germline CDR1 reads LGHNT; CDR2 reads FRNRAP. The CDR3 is CASGLSSGTGGGDTEAFF. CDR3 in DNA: TGTGCTAGTGGTTTGTCGTCCGGGACAGGGGGTGGGGACACTGAAGCTTTCTTT.

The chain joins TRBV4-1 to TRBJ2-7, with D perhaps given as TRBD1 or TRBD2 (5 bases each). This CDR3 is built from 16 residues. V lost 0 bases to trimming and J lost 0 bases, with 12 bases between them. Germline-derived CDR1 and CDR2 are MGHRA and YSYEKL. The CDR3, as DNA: TGCGCCAGCAGCCAAGAGGCGGCAGGGAGCTCCTACGAGCAGTACGTC. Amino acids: CASSQEAAGSSYEQYV.

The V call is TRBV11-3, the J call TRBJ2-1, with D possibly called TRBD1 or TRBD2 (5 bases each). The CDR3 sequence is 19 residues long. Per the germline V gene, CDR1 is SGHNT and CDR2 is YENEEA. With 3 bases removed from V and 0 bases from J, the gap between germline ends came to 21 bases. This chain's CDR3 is CASSFGGAVGSSSYNEQFF. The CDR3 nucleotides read TGTGCCAGCAGCTTTGGGGGAGCAGTGGGGAGCAGCTCCTACAATGAGCAGTTCTTC.

The CDR3 region has the DNA TGTGCCAGCAGCTTAGGGGGAGGCGGGTTCTCTGAAGCTTTCTTT. Protein sequence: CASSLGGGGFSEAFF. The chain couples TRBV7-2 to TRBJ1-1; D call uncertain. The V gene's germline CDR1 is SGHTA and CDR2 FQGNSA. This CDR3 region has 15 residues. V lost 1 base and J 6 bases, leaving 15 bases between the germline ends.

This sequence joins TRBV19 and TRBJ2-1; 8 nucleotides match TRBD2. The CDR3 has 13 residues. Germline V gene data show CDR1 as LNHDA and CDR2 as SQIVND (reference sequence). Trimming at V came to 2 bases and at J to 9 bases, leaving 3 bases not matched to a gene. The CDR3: CASSIRSGSEQFF. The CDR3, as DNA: TGTGCCAGTAGTATAAGGAGCGGGAGTGAGCAGTTCTTC.

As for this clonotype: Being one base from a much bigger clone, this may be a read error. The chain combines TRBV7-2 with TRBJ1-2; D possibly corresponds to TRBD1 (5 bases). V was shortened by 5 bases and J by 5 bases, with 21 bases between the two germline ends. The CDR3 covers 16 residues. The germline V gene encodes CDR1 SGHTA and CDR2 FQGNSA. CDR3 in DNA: TGTGCCAGCAGCCCGGACTCCTTGGCAGGGTGGTATGGCTACACCTTC. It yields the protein CASSPDSLAGWYGYTF.

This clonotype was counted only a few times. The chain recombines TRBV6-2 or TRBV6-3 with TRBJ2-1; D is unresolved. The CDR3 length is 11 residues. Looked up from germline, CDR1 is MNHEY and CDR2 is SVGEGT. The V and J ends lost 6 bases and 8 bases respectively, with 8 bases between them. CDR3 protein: CASSLWDEQFF. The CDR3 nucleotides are TGTGCCAGCAGCCTTTGGGATGAGCAGTTCTTC.

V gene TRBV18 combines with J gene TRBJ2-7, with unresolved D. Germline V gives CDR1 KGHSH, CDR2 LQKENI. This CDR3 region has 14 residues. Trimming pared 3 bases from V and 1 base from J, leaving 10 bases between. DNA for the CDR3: TGTGCCAGCTCACCTTCGGGTATATCCTACGAGCAGTACTTC. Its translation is CASSPSGISYEQYF.

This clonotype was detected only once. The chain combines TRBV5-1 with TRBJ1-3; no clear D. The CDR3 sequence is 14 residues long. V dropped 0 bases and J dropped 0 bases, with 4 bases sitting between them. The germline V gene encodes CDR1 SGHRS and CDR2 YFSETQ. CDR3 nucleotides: TGCGCCAGCAGCTTGGATAACTCTGGAAACACCATATATTTT. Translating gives CASSLDNSGNTIYF.

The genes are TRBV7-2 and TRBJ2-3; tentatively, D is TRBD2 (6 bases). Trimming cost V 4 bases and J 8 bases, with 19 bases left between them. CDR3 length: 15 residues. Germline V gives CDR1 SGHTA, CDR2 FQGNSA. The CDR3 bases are TGTGCCAGCAGCTCCTTTCGGAGGGGCCCTTCTACGCAGTATTTT. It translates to CASSSFRRGPSTQYF.

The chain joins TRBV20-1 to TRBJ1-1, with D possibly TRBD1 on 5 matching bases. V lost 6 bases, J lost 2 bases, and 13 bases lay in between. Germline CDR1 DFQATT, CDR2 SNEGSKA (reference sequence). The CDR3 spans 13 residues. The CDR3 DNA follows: TGCAGTGCAGCAGGGAGAACTAACACTGAAGCTTTCTTT. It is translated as CSAAGRTNTEAFF.

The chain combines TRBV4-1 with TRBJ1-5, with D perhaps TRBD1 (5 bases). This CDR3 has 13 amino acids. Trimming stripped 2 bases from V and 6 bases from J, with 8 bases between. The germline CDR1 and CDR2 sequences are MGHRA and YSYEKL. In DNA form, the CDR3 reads TGCGCCAGCAGCCAACCGGGGGGTCAGCCCCAGCATTTT. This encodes CASSQPGGQPQHF.

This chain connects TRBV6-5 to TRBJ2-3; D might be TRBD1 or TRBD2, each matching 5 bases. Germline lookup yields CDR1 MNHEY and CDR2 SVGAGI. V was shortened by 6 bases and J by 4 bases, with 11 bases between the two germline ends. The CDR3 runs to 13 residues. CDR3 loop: CASRRQGPDTQYF. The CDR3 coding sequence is TGTGCCAGCAGGAGGCAGGGACCAGATACGCAGTATTTT.

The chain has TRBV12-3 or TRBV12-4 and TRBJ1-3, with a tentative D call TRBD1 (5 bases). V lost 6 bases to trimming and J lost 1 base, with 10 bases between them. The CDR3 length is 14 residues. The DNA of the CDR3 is TGTGCCAGCAGACCTGGGGGGTCTGGAAACACCATATATTTT. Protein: CASRPGGSGNTIYF.

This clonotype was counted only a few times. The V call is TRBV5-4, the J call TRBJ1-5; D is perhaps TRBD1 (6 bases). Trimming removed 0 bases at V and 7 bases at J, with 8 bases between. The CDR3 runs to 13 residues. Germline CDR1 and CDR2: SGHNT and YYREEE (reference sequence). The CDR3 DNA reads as TGTGCCAGCAGCTTGGAGGGGGAACAGCCCCAGCATTTT. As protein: CASSLEGEQPQHF.

The CDR3 DNA is TGTGCCAGCAGCTTGAATTCCGGCTTCTACGAGCAGTACGTC. As protein: CASSLNSGFYEQYV. The rearrangement uses TRBV5-6 and TRBJ2-7; no clear D gene. The CDR3 contains 14 residues. Germline V gene sequence: CDR1 SGHDT, CDR2 YYEEEE. The V end lost 1 base, the J end lost 3 bases, and 11 bases lay between the germline ends.

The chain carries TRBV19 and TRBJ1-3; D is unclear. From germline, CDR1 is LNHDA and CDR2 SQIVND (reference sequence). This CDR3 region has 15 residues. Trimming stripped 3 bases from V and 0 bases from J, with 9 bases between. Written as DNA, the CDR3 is TGTGCCAGTAGTATCTACGGACTCTCTGGAAACACCATATATTTT. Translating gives CASSIYGLSGNTIYF.

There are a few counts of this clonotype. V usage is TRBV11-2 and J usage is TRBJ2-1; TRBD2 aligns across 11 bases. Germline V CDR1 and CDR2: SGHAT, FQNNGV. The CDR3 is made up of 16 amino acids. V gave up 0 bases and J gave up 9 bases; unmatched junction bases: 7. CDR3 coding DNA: TGTGCCAGCAGCTTAGAGATAGCGGGAGGGTCGGCTGAGCAGTTCTTC. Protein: CASSLEIAGGSAEQFF.

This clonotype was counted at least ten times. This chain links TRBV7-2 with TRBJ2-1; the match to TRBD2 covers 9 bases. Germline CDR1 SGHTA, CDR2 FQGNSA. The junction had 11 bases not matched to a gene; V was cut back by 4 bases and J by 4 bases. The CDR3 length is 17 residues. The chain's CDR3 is CASSSGRGSGRYNEQFF. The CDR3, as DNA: TGTGCCAGCAGCTCCGGGCGGGGGAGCGGGAGGTACAATGAGCAGTTCTTC.

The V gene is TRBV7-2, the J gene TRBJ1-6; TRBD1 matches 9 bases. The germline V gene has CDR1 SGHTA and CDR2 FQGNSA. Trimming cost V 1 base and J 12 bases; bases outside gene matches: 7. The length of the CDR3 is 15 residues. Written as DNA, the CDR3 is TGTGCCAGCAGCTTAGTTGGGACAGGGTTTGAACCCCTCCACTTT. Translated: CASSLVGTGFEPLHF.

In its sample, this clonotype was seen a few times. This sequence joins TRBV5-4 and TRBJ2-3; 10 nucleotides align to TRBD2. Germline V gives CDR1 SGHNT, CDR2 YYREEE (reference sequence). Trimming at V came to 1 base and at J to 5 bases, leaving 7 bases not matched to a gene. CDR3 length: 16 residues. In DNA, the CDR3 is TGTGCCAGCAGCTTGCTCCTAGCGGGAGCGGTAGATACGCAGTATTTT. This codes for CASSLLLAGAVDTQYF.

In DNA form, the CDR3 reads TGTGCCAGCAGTTTTTGGGGGACAACTAATCAGCCCCAGCATTTT. Translated: CASSFWGTTNQPQHF. This rearrangement joins TRBV28 to TRBJ1-5, with D possibly being TRBD1 (6 bases). Per germline, CDR1 MDHEN and CDR2 SYDVKM. This CDR3 contains 15 residues. V was cut by 3 bases and J by 4 bases, with 13 bases left in between.